The following is a T cell receptor (beta chain) sequence with its context. Antigen: not known. Trimming cost V 1 base and J 3 bases; bases outside gene matches: 2. CDR3 length: 14 residues. Germline V CDR1 and CDR2: SGHAT, FQNNGV. The source of the sample is a study of cytomegalovirus exposure and HLA in healthy donors. Study summary: Approximately 180 million T cells yielded about 120 million unique TCR beta sequences, as an earlier analysis found. Overall study findings and caveats: Later analysis reportedly placed an Asian-associated ancestry cluster below the roughly 700-donor mean in N-insertions.

This PCR relied on a set of 60 Vbeta primers and 13 Jbeta primers. Original processing methods: Later work found about 80 million unique TCR beta chains, with approximately 12 million shared. This table comes from immunoSEQ multiplex PCR, and its TCRdb copy is limited to in-frame clones, with some not included. That table furnishes V, J and clone size, whereas the DNA furnished D and trimming. This sample has 84,000 or so clones, with approximately 56% found just once. This chain joins TRBV11-2 and TRBJ2-7; 8 nucleotides line up with TRBD2. The specimen was PBMCs. This clonotype was sampled from a woman under 40 in good health and CMV-seropositive. In nucleotides, the CDR3 is TGTGCCAGCAGCTTAGCCAGCGGGAGCTACGAGCAGTACTTC. The encoded protein is CASSLASGSYEQYF.